This record concerns one TCR beta chain sequence. This receptor's antigen is unknown. There are no base qualities to consult, and no much larger clone falls within one base. This specimen belongs to a study of OX40 agonist ivuxolimab in advanced cancers. General notes on the study: Ivuxolimab was an agonistic, fully human IgG2 monoclonal antibody directed against OX40 (CD134), a costimulatory receptor. Intravenous ivuxolimab was administered to patients every 2 weeks at six dose levels: 0.01, 0.1, 0.3, 1.5, 3 and 10 mg/kg. Of the approximately 54 dose-escalation patients, hepatocellular carcinoma was present in around 20, melanoma in some 15, renal cell carcinoma in 9 and head and neck cancer in 9. The dose-escalation cohort was approximately 83% male with a mean age of about 65 years, ranging from about 23 to 85. Prior anti-PD-1, anti-PD-L1 or anti-CTLA-4 therapy was permitted, and approximately 40% of dose-escalation patients had received checkpoint inhibitors. Partial responses occurred in three dose-escalation patients, of whom one had hepatocellular carcinoma and two had cutaneous melanoma. The point of sequencing TCRbeta in the periphery was to test whether ivuxolimab changed TCR sequence diversity and drove clonal T-cell expansion. The paper reports the monotherapy dose-escalation portion (N of about 50 patients) of the phase I ivuxolimab trial.

For sequencing of the TCRbeta CDR3 region, genomic DNA was extracted from the sorted cells. The immunoSEQ Assay was used to sequence the TCRbeta CDR3 regions. TCRdb obtained this table from immuneACCESS and retained in-frame rearrangements with V and J assigned. These tables miss some clones; where compared with another copy, unresolved V genes account for less than half of the shortfall, and the remainder is unexplained. Recorded for this sample are about 46,000 clones; approximately 86% of them occurred a single time. The ten largest clones capture over 50% of the sample. Patients with autoimmune disease history or receiving systemic immunosuppression were excluded from the trial. In every dose cohort, peripheral blood was drawn for TCR sequencing at baseline, cycle 4 day 1, and cycle 7 day 1. The samples were drawn from a first-in-human, open-label, multicenter phase I dose-escalation trial of ivuxolimab. Adults with locally advanced or metastatic melanoma, renal cell, hepatocellular, or head and neck squamous cell carcinoma were enrolled in the trial. Before TCR sequencing, CD4+ T cells and CD8+ T cells from peripheral blood were sorted into separate populations.

The paper as a whole reports these results and caveats: In the 0.1-3.0 mg/kg groups, partial responders were among the patients with the lowest normalized peripheral clonal expansion, particularly in CD8+ T cells. At doses of 0.1 to 3.0 mg/kg, clonal expansion of both CD4+ and CD8+ T cells in blood was seen between baseline and week 6. The antigen specificity of the clonally expanded peripheral T cells was not determined. Low levels of normalized T-cell clonal expansion were also seen in some patients who did not respond. On average, CD8+ T cells showed more expanded clones than CD4+ T cells after ivuxolimab.

There are 13 amino acids in the CDR3, from cysteine to phenylalanine inclusive. The sequence is cut down to CDR3 DNA, 39 bases in frame from base 1. According to the germline V gene (reference sequence), CDR1 reads LNHDA and CDR2 reads SQIVND. V was cut back by 6 bases and J by 5 bases, leaving a gap of 14 bases between them. The TCR sequence derives from an adult with an advanced solid tumor such as melanoma, head and neck, liver or kidney cancer. This sample comprised CD4+ or CD8+ T cells sorted from blood, obtained in a trial of the OX40 agonist ivuxolimab. The chain is encoded by TRBV19 joined to TRBJ2-7; a tentative D match to TRBD1 spans 6 bases. At the DNA level, the sequence is TGTGCCAGTAGCCGAGACAGGAACGACGAGCAGTACTTC. Its protein is CASSRDRNDEQYF.